This T cell receptor (beta chain) derives from a study of regulatory T cells in long-lasting Graves disease. General study points: Relative to newly diagnosed Graves' patients, persistent ones had lower TCR diversity.

Time point given: persistent/refractory GD, antithyroid drugs over 5 years with positive TRAb. Construction of the TCR library relied on RNA isolated from PBMCs. This clonotype showed up many times. Its specificity is unknown. Compared with germline, one end of the junction differs, possibly owing to a read error. Researchers made TCR beta libraries by using iRepertoire HTBI primers and running Arm-PCR on CDR3 regions. MiXCR was run by TCRdb on the multiplex PCR reads, yielding one entry per CDR3 protein. The sample includes under 450,000 distinct CDR3 sequences, roughly 24% of them seen just once. This TCR was sampled from a woman in her thirties or forties with Graves disease. The input for sequencing was peripheral blood mononuclear cells (PBMCs), taken when the disease was refractory, from a patient treated with antithyroid drugs.

The CDR3 reads CASSLGRRNTEAFF. CDR3 coding DNA: TGTGCCAGCAGCTTAGGCCGGAGGAACACTGAAGCTTTCTTT. The chain carries TRBV12-3 or TRBV12-4 and TRBJ1-1, with D unclear. This CDR3 comprises 14 residues.